The 10 T cell receptor beta chains reported below all come from one sample, sequenced in a study. MiXCR, applied by TCRdb to the 5' RACE reads, yields one record per CDR3 protein. The profile covers roughly 45,000 distinct CDR3 sequences, with about a fifth appearing a single time and around 4% taken by the ten largest. Treg sorting used a CD4+CD25+CD127-/low gate. The sample comprised Tregs sorted from a lymph node. The origin of the receptors is a female donor with breast cancer.

The chain has TRBV11-2 and TRBJ2-7, with TRBD2 matching over 9 bases. CDR1 and CDR2 (germline): SGHAT, FQNNGV. V gave up 4 bases and J gave up 7 bases; unmatched junction bases: 17. The CDR3 spans 17 residues. The CDR3 nucleotides are TGTGCCAGCAGCTCCCCCGGCCGGGGCGGGGGGGCCGGAGAGCAGTACTTC. It encodes CASSSPGRGGGAGEQYF.

This clonotype appeared a few times. The chain couples TRBV4-2 to TRBJ2-2; a weak D match, TRBD2 (6 bases). The CDR3 is 15 residues long. Germline CDR1 and CDR2: LGHNA and YNFKEQ. Trimming cost V 1 base and J 2 bases, with 8 bases left between them. CDR3 sequence (DNA): TGTGCCAGCAGCCAAGGGGACTCTAACACCGGGGAGCTGTTTTTT. Amino acids: CASSQGDSNTGELFF.

The table lists this clonotype with many counts. The V call is TRBV5-4, the J call TRBJ1-2; D not certain. The V end was cut by 5 bases, the J end by 7 bases, with 12 bases between. The CDR3 has 12 amino acids. Per the germline V gene, CDR1 is SGHNT and CDR2 is YYREEE (reference sequence). The CDR3 reads CASRSERAGYTF. The DNA of the CDR3 is TGTGCCAGCAGATCGGAACGGGCTGGCTACACCTTC.

For this clonotype: This may be a read error, as it is one base from a much larger clone. The V gene is TRBV20-1, the J gene TRBJ2-7; D tentatively fits TRBD1 or TRBD2 (5 bases each). In germline, CDR1 is DFQATT, CDR2 SNEGSKA (reference sequence). This CDR3 region has 11 residues. The CDR3 loop is CSARDWDEPYF. The CDR3 nucleotides are TGCAGTGCTAGAGATTGGGACGAGCCGTACTTC.

The rearrangement uses TRBV6-5 and TRBJ2-7, with TRBD2 identical over 7 bases. V shed 5 bases, J shed 6 bases, and the junction held 13 bases outside the gene matches. This CDR3 has 15 amino acids. In germline, CDR1 is MNHEY, CDR2 SVGAGI. In DNA, the CDR3 is TGTGCCAGCAGTATCTCAAGCGGGACGGAGGGCGAGCAGTACTTC. Translated: CASSISSGTEGEQYF.

The chain couples TRBV7-8 to TRBJ2-2; D may be TRBD2 (6 bases). CDR1 is SGHVS and CDR2 is FQNEAQ in the germline V gene. This CDR3 contains 16 residues. Trimming pared 2 bases from V and 3 bases from J, leaving 13 bases between. DNA for the CDR3: TGTGCCAGCAGCTTAATAGTCGGGAGATACACCGGGGAGCTGTTTTTT. Residues: CASSLIVGRYTGELFF.

A few counts support this clonotype. One junction end disagrees with the germline gene, perhaps due to a read error. V and J are TRBV3-1 and TRBJ2-7; 7 positions match TRBD2. Germline V CDR1 and CDR2: LGHDT, YNNKEL (reference sequence). The length of the CDR3 is 13 residues. CDR3 residues: CASSQVLRSGKHF. As DNA, the CDR3 is TGTGCCAGCAGCCAAGTGCTAAGGAGCGGGAAGCACTTC.

CDR3 sequence reads: CASTEDDQETQYF. The CDR3 bases are TGTGCCAGCACCGAGGACGACCAAGAGACCCAGTACTTC. The V and J genes are TRBV5-5 and TRBJ2-5; D not resolved. Germline CDR1 SGHKS, CDR2 YYEKEE (reference sequence). Trimming pared 6 bases from V and 0 bases from J, leaving 9 bases between. This CDR3 is built from 13 residues.

CDR3 sequence reads: CASSLSMGSGTDAQYF. The CDR3 DNA reads TGTGCCAGCAGCTTAAGTATGGGGTCCGGGACTGATGCGCAGTATTTT. J is TRBJ2-3 and V is TRBV7-6, with D maybe TRBD2 (6 bases). V was cut by 2 bases and J by 10 bases, with 22 bases left in between. Germline assignment: CDR1 SGHVS and CDR2 FNYEAQ. CDR3 length equals 16 residues. Together with reference TRBV7-6 and TRBJ2-3, the CDR3 gives the full variable domain: GAGVSQSPRYKVTKRGQDVALRCDPISGHVSLYWYRQALGQGPEFLTYFNYEAQQDKSGLPNDRFSAERPEGSISTLTIQRTEQRDSAMYRCASSLSMGSGTDAQYFGPGTRLTVL.

The chain has TRBV20-1 and TRBJ2-1; possibly TRBD1 or TRBD2 for D (5 bases each). The V gene lost 6 bases and the J gene lost 0 bases, with 18 bases spanning the gap. There are 16 residues in the CDR3. Looked up from germline, CDR1 is DFQATT and CDR2 is SNEGSKA (reference sequence). The CDR3 sequence is CSAPPGRTHSYNEQFF. DNA of the CDR3: TGCAGTGCCCCCCCAGGGCGGACTCACTCCTACAATGAGCAGTTCTTC.